The sequence of this T cell receptor beta chain was determined in a study of blood T cell repertoires in COVID-19. Study-level background: The United States, Italy and Spain were the sources of the acute and convalescent COVID-19 samples.

Per the original data handling: Estimation of nucleated cell counts was performed using reference gene primer amplification. The repertoire was sequenced with immunoSEQ multiplex PCR; TCRdb's copy has only in-frame clones and lacks some. The DNA was the basis for D and trimming; V, J and clone size are from that table. The sample consists of around 110,000 clones, 90% of them appearing once. The CDR3 is 13 residues long. This receptor was obtained from a human donor with active COVID-19. The donor label of this sample is uncertain. V gene TRBV1 combines with J gene TRBJ1-2; TRBD1, the D gene given by the table, was not confirmed from the DNA. TRBV1 represents a pseudogene. The sample taken for sequencing was peripheral blood. The CDR3 protein is CTSSQGGGDGYTF. In DNA, the CDR3 is TGCACCAGCAGCCAAGGAGGGGGTGACGGCTACACCTTC.